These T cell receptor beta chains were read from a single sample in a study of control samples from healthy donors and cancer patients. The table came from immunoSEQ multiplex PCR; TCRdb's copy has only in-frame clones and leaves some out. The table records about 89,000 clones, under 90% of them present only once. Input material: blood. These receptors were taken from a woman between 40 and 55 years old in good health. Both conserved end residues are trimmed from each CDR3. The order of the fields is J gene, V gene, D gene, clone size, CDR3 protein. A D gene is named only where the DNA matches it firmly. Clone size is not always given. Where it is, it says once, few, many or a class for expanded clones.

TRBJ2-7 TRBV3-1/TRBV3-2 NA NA ASRGPGPYEQY
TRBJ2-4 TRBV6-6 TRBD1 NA ASRDGTGSLKNIQY
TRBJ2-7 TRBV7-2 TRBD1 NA ASSLEAGDRVGEQY
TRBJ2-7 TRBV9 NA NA ASSGLGLPGDEQY
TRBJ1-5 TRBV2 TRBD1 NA ASRGQVSNQPQH
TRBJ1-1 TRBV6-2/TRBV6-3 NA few ASSAQGNTEAF
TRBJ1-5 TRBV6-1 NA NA ASSEWDGGQPQH
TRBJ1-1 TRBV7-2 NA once ASSLLGALNTEAF
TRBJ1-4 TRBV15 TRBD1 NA ATSLGQGADLNEKLF
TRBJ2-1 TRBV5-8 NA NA ASSTRTGSSYNEQF
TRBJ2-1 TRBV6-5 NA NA ASNQLRDSDNEQF
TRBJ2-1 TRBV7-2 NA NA ASSPQRLVSHEQF
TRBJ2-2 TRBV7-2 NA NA ASSSGVGYTGELF
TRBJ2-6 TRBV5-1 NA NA ASSLSGGSGANVLT
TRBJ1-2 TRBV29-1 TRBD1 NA SVGADRGYGYT
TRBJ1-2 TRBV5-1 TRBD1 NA ASSLEGAKGYT
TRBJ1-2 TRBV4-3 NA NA ASSQGAGVGYT
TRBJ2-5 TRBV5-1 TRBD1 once ASSLFGTGARETQY
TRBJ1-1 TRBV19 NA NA ASSKGTENTEAF
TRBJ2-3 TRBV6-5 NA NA ASRASWDTQY
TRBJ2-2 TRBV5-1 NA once ASSWGYGELF
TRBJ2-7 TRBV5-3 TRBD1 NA ARSLGQGSSYEQY
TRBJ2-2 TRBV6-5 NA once ASSYLGAGTGELF
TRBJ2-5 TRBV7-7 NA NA ASSRGTLETQY
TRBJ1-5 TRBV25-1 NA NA ASSEGGSHSNQPQH
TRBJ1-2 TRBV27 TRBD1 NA ASSQTGGGYT
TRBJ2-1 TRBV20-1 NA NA SAGPYNEQF
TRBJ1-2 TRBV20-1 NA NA SARDVRGYT
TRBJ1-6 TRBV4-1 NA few ASSQGSGGPNSPLH
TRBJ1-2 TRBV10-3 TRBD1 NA AISEGVGQGSLGYT
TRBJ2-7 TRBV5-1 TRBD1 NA ASSGSTGEFSYEQY
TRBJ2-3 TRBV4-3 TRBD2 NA ASSPMSGVPDTQY
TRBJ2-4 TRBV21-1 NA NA ASSKSGSAKNIQY
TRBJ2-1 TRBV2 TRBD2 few ASSERRGGTRNEQF
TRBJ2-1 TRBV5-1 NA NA ASRSGGNEQF
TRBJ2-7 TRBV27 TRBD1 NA ASSFVDRNEQY
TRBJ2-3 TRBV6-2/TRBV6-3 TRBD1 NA ASGRQGKGTDTQY
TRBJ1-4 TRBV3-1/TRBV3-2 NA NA ASTRTNEKLF
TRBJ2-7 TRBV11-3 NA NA ASSLEVNLGYEQY
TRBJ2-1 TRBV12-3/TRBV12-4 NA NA ASRPTAVNEQF
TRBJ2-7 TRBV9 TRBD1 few ASSFRADRGYEQY
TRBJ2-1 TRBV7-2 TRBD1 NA ASSSGFGTDFPEQF
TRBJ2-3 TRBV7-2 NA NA ASSLEPEDTQY
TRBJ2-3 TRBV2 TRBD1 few ASSTRTGAPRGDTQY
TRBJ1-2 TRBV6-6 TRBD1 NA ASSYSASGGGYT
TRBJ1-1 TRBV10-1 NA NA ASSEPARGSAGTEAF
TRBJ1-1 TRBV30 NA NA AWSVRGGTGLEAF
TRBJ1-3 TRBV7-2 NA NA ASLEQAGNTIY
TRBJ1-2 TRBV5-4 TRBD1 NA ASSLPGTGRGGYT
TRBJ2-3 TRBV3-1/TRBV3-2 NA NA ASSQRLSHTDTQY
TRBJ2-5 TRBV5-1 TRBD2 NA ASSLAFRAGGETQY
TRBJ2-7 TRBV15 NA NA ATSRDLSDEQY
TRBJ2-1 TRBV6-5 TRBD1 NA ASSYGQGAGEQF
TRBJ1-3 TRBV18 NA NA ASSPMSRGAGNTIY
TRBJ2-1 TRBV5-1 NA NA ASSGLYNEQF